This TCR beta chain was obtained from a study of OX40 agonist ivuxolimab in advanced cancers. At the level of the study: The patients received agonistic anti-OX40 (CD134) antibody ivuxolimab. At 0.01 to 10 mg/kg, ivuxolimab was administered intravenously to patients every 2 weeks.

Overall study results and limits: Expanded clones belonging to CD8+ T cells outnumbered, on average, those of CD4+. Low normalized clonal expansion also occurred in some nonresponding patients.

From germline, CDR1 is SGHVS and CDR2 FNYEAQ. This CDR3 contains 16 residues. V gave up 3 bases and J gave up 5 bases; unmatched junction bases: 6. TCRdb's table, derived via immunoSEQ multiplex PCR, lists solely in-frame clones and lacks some. The sample has some 79,000 clones, more than 85% seen once. Comments on this clone: Its specificity is not known.

The rearrangement links TRBV7-6 to TRBJ2-1; the match to TRBD2 covers 11 bases. The sample was CD4+ or CD8+ T cells sorted from blood, taken in a trial of the OX40 agonist ivuxolimab. This TCR came from an adult with an advanced solid tumor such as melanoma, head and neck, liver or kidney cancer. This chain's CDR3 is CASSLGLAGGHNEQFF. CDR3 bases: TGTGCCAGCAGCTTGGGGCTAGCGGGAGGTCACAATGAGCAGTTCTTC.